This T cell receptor beta chain was documented in a study of cytomegalovirus exposure and HLA in healthy donors. Amplification used 60 Vbeta primers and 13 Jbeta primers. Generated by immunoSEQ multiplex PCR, the TCRdb table keeps only in-frame clones and is missing some. The sample has around 150,000 clones, 60% to 80% seen once. In germline, CDR1 is MGHDK, CDR2 SYGVNS. V gave up 1 base and J gave up 9 bases; unmatched junction bases: 7. This CDR3 is 16 amino acids long. This TCR derives from a woman aged 40 to 55 in good health and CMV-seropositive. Input material: PBMCs. The chain employs TRBV25-1 and TRBJ1-6; the match to TRBD1 covers 9 bases. DNA for the CDR3: TGTGCCAGCAGTGAATCGCCCGGGACAGGGCCTTCACCCCTCCACTTT. Its translation: CASSESPGTGPSPLHF.